The following is a T cell receptor (beta chain) sequence with its context. Its antigen is unidentified. PCR primers comprised 60 Vbeta and 13 Jbeta primers. Using immunoSEQ multiplex PCR, the repertoire was profiled, and TCRdb retains in-frame clones only, with some absent. The sample holds 40,000 or so clones. The CDR3 runs to 13 residues. Per the germline V gene, CDR1 is LGHNA and CDR2 is YNFKEQ. The ends were cut back, 0 bases at V and 13 bases at J, with 15 bases in the middle. This sample stems from a study of cytomegalovirus exposure and HLA in healthy donors. Study findings and constraints: Rarity held for most TCR sequences, but there were some public TCRs that occurred in many donors. Researchers reported that a few CMV-associated chains were confirmed in vitro as CMV antigen-specific.

Sequences were obtained from PBMCs. The receptor comes from a male donor in good health and CMV-seronegative. V usage is TRBV4-2 and J usage is TRBJ2-5; D possibly corresponds to TRBD2 (5 bases). CDR3 DNA sequence: TGTGCCAGCAGCCAAGAATCGACGCGGGTGGCGTACTTC. Its translation: CASSQESTRVAYF.